This entry lists 27 T cell receptor beta chains sequenced from one sample in a study of radiation and T cells in renal cell carcinoma. Measured with immunoSEQ multiplex PCR; TCRdb has only the in-frame clones, and not every one. Here the sample spans about 91,000 clones, about 79% being singletons. Indicated time point: baseline pretreatment blood. Noted treatment: 15 Gy SBRT to primary tumor, nephrectomy 4 weeks later. Specimen: blood, collected from a patient whose treatment included radiotherapy and nephrectomy. The receptors stem from a man aged 60 to 69 with renal cell carcinoma.

As DNA, the CDR3 is TGCAGCTCCGACGAGGGGGCTCACAATGAGCAGTTCTTC. It codes for CSSDEGAHNEQFF. The chain joins TRBV29-1 to TRBJ2-1; 7 bases map to TRBD1. The CDR3 length is 13 residues. J gave up 5 bases and V 8 bases, and 9 bases lay outside the gene matches. Germline CDR1 and CDR2: SQVTM and ANQGSEA.

This clone was counted only a few times. The chain couples TRBV4-3 to TRBJ1-2; 9 bases match TRBD1. Germline V gene sequence: CDR1 LGHNA, CDR2 YSLEER. This CDR3 comprises 15 residues. V was pared by 1 base and J by 8 bases, with 8 bases of the junction left unmatched. CDR3 in amino acids: CASSQATGGSGGYTF. The DNA of the CDR3 is TGCGCCAGCAGCCAAGCGACAGGGGGATCCGGCGGCTACACCTTC.

The rearrangement joins TRBV5-1 to TRBJ1-2, with TRBD1 matching 8 bases. The CDR3 runs 15 residues. The germline gives CDR1 SGHRS, CDR2 YFSETQ. V was pared by 1 base and J by 2 bases, with 4 bases of the junction left unmatched. This chain's CDR3 is CASSLTGGVNYGYTF. CDR3 nucleotide sequence: TGCGCCAGCAGCTTGACAGGGGGGGTCAACTATGGCTACACCTTC.

This clone has a single count. This rearrangement joins TRBV7-2 to TRBJ1-5; D is perhaps TRBD1 (5 bases). CDR1 SGHTA and CDR2 FQGNSA come from the germline V gene. The V end was cut by 1 base, the J end by 5 bases, with 12 bases between. The CDR3 runs 15 residues. CDR3 sequence: CASSLVGGGDQPQHF. The CDR3, as DNA: TGTGCCAGCAGCTTAGTGGGGGGAGGGGATCAGCCCCAGCATTTT.

The chain has TRBV15 and TRBJ1-2, with TRBD1 as a possible D gene (5 bases). Germline V gene lookup returns CDR1 LNHNV and CDR2 YYDKDF (reference sequence). The CDR3 has 15 amino acids. Trimming removed 4 bases at V and 4 bases at J, with 16 bases between. CDR3 sequence (DNA): TGTGCCACCAGCAAATCCGGGACTTCAACCTATGGCTACACCTTC. Amino acids: CATSKSGTSTYGYTF.

The rearrangement links TRBV4-2 to TRBJ1-5, with unresolved D. There are 17 residues in the CDR3. Germline-derived CDR1 and CDR2 are LGHNA and YNFKEQ. Trimming cost V 0 bases and J 0 bases, with 12 bases left between them. CDR3: CASSQEGWGYSNQPQHF. In DNA, the CDR3 is TGTGCCAGCAGCCAAGAGGGATGGGGATATAGCAATCAGCCCCAGCATTTT.

The chain couples TRBV28 to TRBJ2-7, with 9 bases that match TRBD1. The germline CDR1 and CDR2 sequences are MDHEN and SYDVKM. V shed 3 bases, J shed 2 bases, and the junction held 11 bases outside the gene matches. The CDR3 spans 17 residues. The CDR3 region is CASSFPPSGTGTYEQYF. CDR3 nucleotides: TGTGCCAGCAGTTTCCCCCCGTCCGGGACAGGGACCTACGAGCAGTACTTC.

CDR3 protein: CASSLLAGAYNEQFF. The CDR3 nucleotides read TGTGCCAGCAGCCTGCTAGCGGGGGCCTACAATGAGCAGTTCTTC. The J gene is TRBJ2-1, the V gene TRBV7-6, with TRBD2 matching 10 bases. Germline values: CDR1 SGHVS, CDR2 FNYEAQ. Trimming at V came to 5 bases and at J to 2 bases, leaving 3 bases not matched to a gene. The CDR3 contains 15 residues. Full variable domain (missing parts from reference TRBV7-6 and TRBJ2-1): GAGVSQSPRYKVTKRGQDVALRCDPISGHVSLYWYRQALGQGPEFLTYFNYEAQQDKSGLPNDRFSAERPEGSISTLTIQRTEQRDSAMYRCASSLLAGAYNEQFFGPGTRLTVL.

This clone appeared a few times. V gene TRBV5-8 combines with J gene TRBJ1-5; 7 nucleotides line up with TRBD1. Germline loops: CDR1 SGHTS, CDR2 YDEGEE. V shed 4 bases and J 7 bases; nucleotides not matched to a gene: 14. This CDR3 is 16 amino acids long. The CDR3 region is CASSARLTGMGQPQHF. The CDR3 bases are TGTGCCAGCAGCGCCCGACTGACAGGGATGGGGCAGCCCCAGCATTTT. Based on the CDR3 plus reference TRBV5-8 and TRBJ1-5, the full variable domain is EAGVTQSPTHLIKTRGQQATLRCSPISGHTSVYWYQQALGLGLQFLLWYDEGEERNRGNFPPRFSGRQFPNYSSELNVNALELEDSALYLCASSARLTGMGQPQHFGDGTRLSIL.

The V call is TRBV28, the J call TRBJ2-3; 8 bases line up with TRBD2. The CDR3 runs 14 residues. Germline V lookup: CDR1 MDHEN, CDR2 SYDVKM. J gave up 1 base and V 5 bases, and 2 bases lay outside the gene matches. The CDR3 DNA is TGTGCCAGCAGTATGACTAGCGGCACAGATACGCAGTATTTT. Protein product: CASSMTSGTDTQYF. Using reference TRBV28 and TRBJ2-3 for the parts outside the CDR3, the full variable domain is DVKVTQSSRYLVKRTGEKVFLECVQDMDHENMFWYRQDPGLGLRLIYFSYDVKMKEKGDIPEGYSVSREKKERFSLILESASTNQTSMYLCASSMTSGTDTQYFGPGTRLTVL.

In DNA form, the CDR3 reads TGTGCCAGCAGCCCCTCCCCAGGGGTGAACACCGGGGAGCTGTTTTTT. Its translation: CASSPSPGVNTGELFF. The J gene is TRBJ2-2, the V gene TRBV7-7; a possible D gene is TRBD1 (6 bases). The germline V and J ends were trimmed by 5 bases and 1 base, with 14 bases remaining between them. The CDR3 covers 16 residues. CDR1 is SSHAT, CDR2 FNYEAQ, per germline (reference sequence).

This chain uses TRBV14 with TRBJ2-7; unclear D gene. CDR1 is SGHDN, CDR2 FVKESK, per germline. The V end lost 0 bases, the J end lost 6 bases, and 9 bases lay between the germline ends. This CDR3 spans 13 amino acids. CDR3 bases: TGTGCCAGCAGCCAAGAAGGGTACCTCGAGCAGTACTTC. As protein: CASSQEGYLEQYF.

The V call is TRBV5-6, the J call TRBJ2-5, with 10 positions matching TRBD2. Looked up from germline, CDR1 is SGHDT and CDR2 is YYEEEE. The V gene end was trimmed by 4 bases and the J gene end by 2 bases; junction bases not matched to a gene: 8. The CDR3 sequence is 16 residues long. CDR3 in DNA: TGTGCCAGCAGCCGAACCCAGCGGGAGGGGCAAGAGACCCAGTACTTC. It codes for CASSRTQREGQETQYF.

This clone has ten or more counts. Here the CDR3 reads CASSSARVGYGYTF. The CDR3 DNA reads as TGTGCCAGCAGTTCCGCCAGGGTCGGGTATGGCTACACCTTC. The V gene is TRBV5-4, the J gene TRBJ1-2, with D perhaps TRBD1 (5 bases). V lost 5 bases and J 5 bases, leaving 16 bases between the germline ends. Germline CDR1 reads SGHNT; CDR2 reads YYREEE (reference sequence). The CDR3 loop spans 14 amino acids.

The V call is TRBV28, the J call TRBJ2-7, with a possible D match to TRBD2 (6 bases). The V gene's germline CDR1 is MDHEN and CDR2 SYDVKM. The CDR3 is 15 amino acids. The germline V and J ends were trimmed by 7 bases and 3 bases, with 19 bases remaining between them. In DNA, the CDR3 is TGTGCCAGCAACCCTTCGTGGGACTGGGACTACGAGCAGTACTTC. This translates into CASNPSWDWDYEQYF.

The chain is built from TRBV28 and TRBJ2-2; the match to TRBD1 covers 8 bases. CDR1 MDHEN and CDR2 SYDVKM come from the germline V gene. V lost 4 bases and J lost 7; bases outside the gene matches: 14. This CDR3 has 17 amino acids. CDR3 DNA: TGTGCCAGCAGTTACGGACAGGGAGGATTGACGAACGGGGAGCTGTTTTTT. Its translation is CASSYGQGGLTNGELFF.

The chain employs TRBV10-3 and TRBJ2-1, with TRBD1 identical over 10 bases. Trimming cost V 1 base and J 7 bases; bases outside gene matches: 1. This CDR3 spans 14 amino acids. CDR1 is ENHRY and CDR2 is SYGVKD in the germline V gene. As DNA, the CDR3 is TGTGCCATCAGTGAGTGGGACAGGGGTAATGAGCAGTTCTTC. Its translation: CAISEWDRGNEQFF.

This clone was found a few times. V gene TRBV4-1 combines with J gene TRBJ1-5; 7 nucleotides line up with TRBD1. Germline V lookup: CDR1 MGHRA, CDR2 YSYEKL. The CDR3 covers 16 residues. The V segment lost 8 bases and the J segment 3 bases; nucleotides outside the gene matches: 13. The CDR3 region is CASSPTGDLANQPQHF. The CDR3 DNA reads as TGCGCCAGCTCACCAACAGGGGATCTAGCCAATCAGCCCCAGCATTTT.

The table lists this clone with a few counts. The chain recombines TRBV11-3 with TRBJ2-1; D not certain. This CDR3 region has 10 residues. V was trimmed by 2 bases and J by 7 bases, leaving 0 bases between them. Germline assignment: CDR1 SGHNT and CDR2 YENEEA. The CDR3 protein is CASSLNEQFF. The CDR3 DNA is TGTGCCAGCAGCTTAAATGAGCAGTTCTTC.

This chain links TRBV15 with TRBJ1-1; D is undetermined. The CDR3 is made up of 13 amino acids. V shed 0 bases and J shed 8 bases, with 10 bases lying between them. CDR1 is LNHNV and CDR2 is YYDKDF in the germline V gene (reference sequence). The CDR3 bases are TGTGCCACCAGCAGAGATCGCGCGACAGAAGCTTTCTTT. It codes for CATSRDRATEAFF.

This rearrangement joins TRBV7-3 to TRBJ2-6; 11 bases align to TRBD2. V lost 5 bases, J lost 1 base, and 7 bases stayed unmatched. There are 18 residues in the CDR3. Germline V lookup: CDR1 SGHTA, CDR2 FQGTGA. DNA of the CDR3: TGTGCCAGCAGCCCAACTAGCGGGAGAAGTTCTGGGGCCAACGTCCTGACTTTC. Translated, it gives CASSPTSGRSSGANVLTF.

The gene calls are TRBV7-3 and TRBJ2-2; the match to TRBD2 covers 8 bases. The ends lost 1 base at V and 7 bases at J; junction bases unmatched: 11. In germline, CDR1 is SGHTA, CDR2 FQGTGA. This CDR3 region has 17 residues. The CDR3 spells CASSLRAAGGAGGELFF. The DNA for the CDR3 is TGTGCCAGCAGCTTAAGGGCCGCGGGAGGAGCTGGCGGGGAGCTGTTTTTT.

The chain combines TRBV25-1 with TRBJ2-1; TRBD2 matches 7 bases. The CDR3 has 17 residues. Trimming at V came to 2 bases and at J to 2 bases, leaving 9 bases not matched to a gene. From germline, CDR1 is MGHDK and CDR2 SYGVNS. CDR3 DNA sequence: TGTGCCAGCAGTGAAAACCCCCCTAGCGGACCCTACAATGAGCAGTTCTTC. Encoded protein: CASSENPPSGPYNEQFF.

V gene TRBV5-1 combines with J gene TRBJ1-2; D gene uncertain. Germline loops: CDR1 SGHRS, CDR2 YFSETQ. The CDR3 is 17 residues long. The ends were cut back, 8 bases at V and 0 bases at J, with 23 bases in the middle. In DNA, the CDR3 is TGCGCCAGGATACCGGGCCCCAATCACTCCGCTAACTATGGCTACACCTTC. Protein sequence: CARIPGPNHSANYGYTF.

J is TRBJ2-2 and V is TRBV11-2, with 7 nucleotides matching TRBD2. The J segment lost 2 bases and the V segment lost 1 base, leaving 4 bases of the junction unmatched. CDR1 SGHAT and CDR2 FQNNGV come from the germline V gene. The CDR3 spans 16 residues. The CDR3 loop reads CASSLVPGGNTGELFF. In nucleotides, the CDR3 is TGTGCCAGCAGCTTAGTGCCGGGGGGAAACACCGGGGAGCTGTTTTTT.

V is TRBV10-3 and J is TRBJ2-5; D is unresolved. The germline V and J ends were trimmed by 2 bases and 1 base, with 2 bases remaining between them. Germline CDR1 and CDR2: ENHRY and SYGVKD. The CDR3 spans 12 residues. The CDR3 is CAISEVQETQYF. The CDR3 nucleotides are TGTGCCATCAGTGAGGTCCAAGAGACCCAGTACTTC.

V is TRBV7-7 and J is TRBJ2-5, with D possibly TRBD1 on 5 matching bases. V was trimmed by 5 bases and J by 3 bases, leaving 10 bases between them. There are 13 residues in the CDR3. Germline V gene data show CDR1 as SSHAT and CDR2 as FNYEAQ (reference sequence). This chain's CDR3 is CASSPDTKETQYF. CDR3 coding DNA: TGTGCCAGCAGCCCGGACACAAAAGAGACCCAGTACTTC.